The sequence of this T cell receptor gamma chain was determined in a study of gamma-delta T cells after stem cell transplantation. TCRdb re-identified clones in the RT-PCR reads via CATT. The sample includes 1,200 or so gamma-chain clones, more than 70% seen only once; the top ten take more than 6%. After removal of 1 base from V and 4 bases from J, the junction contained 4 bases not matched to a gene. The CDR3 consists of 13 residues. Germline CDR1 reads EGSTGY; CDR2 reads YDSYTSSV. This clone was picked up one time. Other DNA sequences of this sample code for an identical CDR3. The sample taken for sequencing was gamma-delta T cells. J is TRGJ1 or TRGJ2 and V is TRGV4. The J gene was not available in TCRdb and was assigned here by matching the DNA to germline segments. This clonotype was sampled from a human donor. It is not recorded whose cells these are; they may come from a transplant donor. In DNA form, the CDR3 reads TGTGCCACCTGGGATGGAGGGTATTATAAGAAACTCTTT. This sequence encodes CATWDGGYYKKLF.